The 15 T cell receptor beta chains listed next were all sequenced from one sample in a study of blood T cell repertoires in COVID-19. TCRdb keeps only in-frame clones here, not all; method: immunoSEQ multiplex PCR. Among about 170,000 clones listed, roughly 70% were seen once. Sequencing was performed on peripheral blood. Receptors were obtained from a woman aged 80 or over with acute or convalescent COVID-19.

This CDR3 is CASSYRRLARHNEQFF. The CDR3 DNA reads TGTGCCAGCAGCTACCGACGACTAGCGAGACACAATGAGCAGTTCTTC. J is TRBJ2-1 and V is TRBV7-8; TRBD2 agrees at 8 bases. Germline values: CDR1 SGHVS, CDR2 FQNEAQ. Trimming at V came to 4 bases and at J to 5 bases, leaving 10 bases not matched to a gene. The CDR3 is 16 amino acids.

Only a few counts were recorded for this clone. The chain joins TRBV11-2 to TRBJ1-2, with TRBD1 as a possible D gene (6 bases). V lost 5 bases, J lost 4 bases, and 11 bases lay in between. The CDR3 covers 13 residues. Germline values: CDR1 SGHAT, CDR2 FQNNGV. The chain's CDR3 is CASSAGVSYGYTF. The CDR3 nucleotides read TGTGCCAGCAGCGCAGGGGTTAGCTATGGCTACACCTTC.

The V gene is TRBV29-1, the J gene TRBJ1-2, with D uncertain. Trimming took off 4 bases at V and 3 bases at J, with 9 bases between the two ends. The CDR3 is made up of 12 amino acids. Germline V gene lookup returns CDR1 SQVTM and CDR2 ANQGSEA. The CDR3 DNA reads as TGCAGCGTTGTGCCCCTAGACTATGGCTACACCTTC. As protein: CSVVPLDYGYTF.

This chain links TRBV18 with TRBJ2-1; 9 bases line up with TRBD1. This CDR3 has 17 amino acids. The germline V gene has CDR1 KGHSH and CDR2 LQKENI. V shed 3 bases and J 4 bases; nucleotides not matched to a gene: 10. CDR3 coding DNA: TGTGCCAGCTCACCCGGACAGGGGAAGGGGATTTACAATGAGCAGTTCTTC. Amino acids: CASSPGQGKGIYNEQFF.

This clone was seen only a few times. V usage is TRBV7-9 and J usage is TRBJ2-2, with D perhaps matching TRBD1 (5 bases). V lost 2 bases, J lost 5 bases, and 15 bases lay in between. There are 16 residues in the CDR3. Germline V CDR1 and CDR2: SEHNR, FQNEAQ (reference sequence). DNA for the CDR3: TGTGCCAGCAGCTTATGGTCGTGGGGCGGTACCGGGGAGCTGTTTTTT. Encoded protein: CASSLWSWGGTGELFF.

This clone came up a few times. The rearrangement joins TRBV30 to TRBJ2-5; 9 bases map to TRBD2. Germline V gives CDR1 GTSNPN, CDR2 SVGIG (reference sequence). The length of the CDR3 is 16 residues. V gave up 4 bases and J gave up 4 bases; unmatched junction bases: 13. The CDR3 protein is CAWKLSGLAGRETQYF. Here the CDR3 DNA reads TGTGCCTGGAAACTCTCCGGGCTAGCGGGACGAGAGACCCAGTACTTC. The whole variable domain, filled in from reference TRBV30 and TRBJ2-5, reads SQTIHQWPATLVQPVGSPLSLECTVEGTSNPNLYWYRQAAGRGLQLLFYSVGIGQISSEVPQNLSASRPQDRQFILSSKKLLLSDSGFYLCAWKLSGLAGRETQYFGPGTRLLVL.

This clone has just a few counts. The genes are TRBV2 and TRBJ1-4, with D possibly TRBD1 on 6 matching bases. The CDR3 spans 14 residues. Germline assignment: CDR1 SNHLY and CDR2 FYNNEI. V lost 4 bases, J lost 7 bases, and 13 bases lay in between. The CDR3 sequence is CASSVRGAGEKLFF. The CDR3 nucleotides are TGTGCCAGCAGTGTACGGGGGGCGGGTGAAAAACTGTTTTTT.

The chain uses TRBV6-2 or TRBV6-3 and TRBJ2-1; 8 bases are shared with TRBD2. The junction had 13 bases not matched to a gene; V was cut back by 2 bases and J by 7 bases. This CDR3 has 17 amino acids. The V gene's germline CDR1 is MNHEY and CDR2 SVGEGT. In DNA form, the CDR3 reads TGTGCCAGCAGTTACCCTCCTTTCAGCGGGAGTGGAAATGAGCAGTTCTTC. This gives the protein CASSYPPFSGSGNEQFF.

This clone was recorded a few times. The chain uses TRBV7-8 and TRBJ1-3; D call uncertain. Germline CDR1 is SGHVS and CDR2 is FQNEAQ. V lost 6 bases, J lost 0 bases, and 15 bases lay in between. This CDR3 comprises 16 residues. CDR3 protein: CASSPFLASSGNTIYF. Here the CDR3 DNA reads TGTGCCAGCAGTCCCTTCCTTGCGAGCTCTGGAAACACCATATATTTT.

The chain carries TRBV5-1 and TRBJ1-2; a weak D match, TRBD1 (6 bases). The V and J ends lost 4 bases and 3 bases respectively, with 10 bases between them. Per germline, CDR1 SGHRS and CDR2 YFSETQ. The CDR3 consists of 13 residues. The CDR3 sequence is CASSPDSDYGYTF. The DNA of the CDR3 is TGCGCCAGCAGCCCGGACAGCGACTATGGCTACACCTTC.

This clone was seen just once. The chain couples TRBV27 to TRBJ2-7, with TRBD1 matching over 8 bases. Trimming cost V 6 bases and J 2 bases; bases outside gene matches: 6. Germline CDR1 is MNHEY and CDR2 is SMNVEV (reference sequence). CDR3 length: 14 residues. The CDR3 reads CASRDRVPPYEQYF. The CDR3 DNA follows: TGTGCCAGCAGGGACAGGGTTCCTCCCTACGAGCAGTACTTC.

The chain carries TRBV28 and TRBJ1-5; D uncertain. The CDR3 has 15 amino acids. Germline assignment: CDR1 MDHEN and CDR2 SYDVKM. V lost 3 bases and J 3 bases, leaving 12 bases between the germline ends. CDR3 in amino acids: CASSFLGRVNQPQHF. In nucleotides, the CDR3 is TGTGCCAGCAGTTTCCTCGGCCGGGTCAATCAGCCCCAGCATTTT.

Here the CDR3 DNA reads TGTGCCAGCCATAGCTCCTATAATTCACCCCTCCACTTT. Residues: CASHSSYNSPLHF. This chain uses TRBV28 with TRBJ1-6; the D is unclear. The CDR3 is made up of 13 amino acids. Germline values: CDR1 MDHEN, CDR2 SYDVKM. With 8 bases removed from V and 0 bases from J, the gap between germline ends came to 5 bases. Filled out from reference TRBV28 and TRBJ1-6, the complete variable domain reads DVKVTQSSRYLVKRTGEKVFLECVQDMDHENMFWYRQDPGLGLRLIYFSYDVKMKEKGDIPEGYSVSREKKERFSLILESASTNQTSMYLCASHSSYNSPLHFGNGTRLTVT.

The CDR3 DNA follows: TGTGCCAGTAGTATAAGGGGGAACACTGAAGCTTTCTTT. Protein product: CASSIRGNTEAFF. This chain joins TRBV19 and TRBJ1-1; D may be TRBD1 (5 bases). CDR1 and CDR2 (germline): LNHDA, SQIVND (reference sequence). Trimming stripped 2 bases from V and 1 base from J, with 5 bases between. The CDR3 sequence is 13 residues long.

V gene TRBV28 combines with J gene TRBJ1-1, with TRBD1 identical over 7 bases. The CDR3 runs to 15 residues. CDR1 and CDR2 from the germline V gene are MDHEN and SYDVKM. V gave up 3 bases and J gave up 5 bases; unmatched junction bases: 9. This CDR3 reads CASSLERGLGTEAFF. CDR3 nucleotides: TGTGCCAGCAGTTTGGAAAGGGGGCTAGGAACTGAAGCTTTCTTT. Full variable domain (rest looked up from reference TRBV28 and TRBJ1-1): DVKVTQSSRYLVKRTGEKVFLECVQDMDHENMFWYRQDPGLGLRLIYFSYDVKMKEKGDIPEGYSVSREKKERFSLILESASTNQTSMYLCASSLERGLGTEAFFGQGTRLTVV.